The rows below give T cell receptor beta chains drawn from one sample of a study of tumor and adjacent non-tumor tissue in lung cancer. Via MiXCR, TCRdb re-called the multiplex PCR reads, giving one row per CDR3 protein. The table has about 78,000 distinct CDR3 sequences, roughly 80% seen once; the top ten hold about an eighth. Sequencing used lung tumor tissue. These receptors were taken from a woman in her forties or fifties with non-small cell lung cancer. The CDR3 runs from the conserved cysteine through the conserved F or W. Fields, in order: D gene, J gene, clone size, V gene, CDR3 protein, CDR3 DNA. D genes are given only for firm matches. Size tells how often a clone was seen (once, few, many) or the class of an expanded clone, and some rows leave it out.

d_gene: .
j_gene: TRBJ2-1
abundance: .
v_gene: TRBV4-3
CDR3aa: CASSRIQRTEQFF
CDR3nt: TGCGCCAGCAGTCGGATCCAGAGGACTGAGCAGTTCTTC

d_gene: .
j_gene: TRBJ1-2
abundance: medium-sized
v_gene: TRBV6-5
CDR3aa: CASRNPVGLGYTF
CDR3nt: TGTGCCAGCAGAAACCCGGTTGGATTAGGCTACACCTTC

d_gene: TRBD2
j_gene: TRBJ2-1
abundance: .
v_gene: TRBV11-2
CDR3aa: CVSSRMILAGDNEQFF
CDR3nt: TGTGTTAGCAGCCGGATGATACTAGCGGGGGACAACGAACAGTTCTTC

d_gene: TRBD2
j_gene: TRBJ2-3
abundance: .
v_gene: TRBV29-1
CDR3aa: CSVKRSSGATDTQCF
CDR3nt: TGCAGCGTGAAACGGAGTAGCGGGGCCACAGATACGCAGTGTTTT

d_gene: .
j_gene: TRBJ2-7
abundance: once
v_gene: TRBV20-1
CDR3aa: CSVNLNPISSYEQYF
CDR3nt: TGCAGTGTCAATTTAAACCCGATAAGCTCCTACGAGCAGTACTTC

d_gene: .
j_gene: TRBJ2-3
abundance: .
v_gene: TRBV4-1
CDR3aa: CASNQGLSSTNTQYF
CDR3nt: TGCGCCAGTAACCAAGGGCTCTCTAGCACAAATACGCAGTATTTT

d_gene: .
j_gene: TRBJ2-1
abundance: .
v_gene: TRBV7-9
CDR3aa: CASSLGLARILEGFYNEQFF
CDR3nt: TGTGCCAGCAGCTTAGGCCTAGCGAGAATCCTCGAGGGATTCTACAATGAGCAGTTCTTC

d_gene: TRBD2
j_gene: TRBJ2-1
abundance: .
v_gene: TRBV20-1
CDR3aa: CSAPPTLVLAGDQFF
CDR3nt: TGCAGTGCCCCTCCCACCCTAGTACTAGCGGGGGACCAGTTCTTC

d_gene: .
j_gene: TRBJ2-1
abundance: .
v_gene: TRBV6-6
CDR3aa: CASTQTLLSEQLF
CDR3nt: TGTGCCAGCACTCAGACCCTTCTGAGTGAGCAGCTCTTC

d_gene: .
j_gene: TRBJ2-7
abundance: .
v_gene: TRBV28
CDR3aa: CASIPPGIGYDEQYF
CDR3nt: TGTGCCAGTATTCCCCCAGGTATAGGGTACGACGAGCAGTACTTC

d_gene: TRBD2
j_gene: TRBJ2-4
abundance: .
v_gene: TRBV20-1
CDR3aa: CLTQGFSGNGGNIQYF
CDR3nt: TGCCTTACCCAGGGGTTTAGCGGGAATGGTGGAAACATTCAGTACTTC

d_gene: TRBD2
j_gene: TRBJ2-5
abundance: .
v_gene: TRBV7-2
CDR3aa: CASNLAVRGVPEETQNF
CDR3nt: TGTGCCAGCAACTTAGCGGTTCGGGGGGTGCCGGAGGAGACCCAGAACTTC

d_gene: .
j_gene: TRBJ1-4
abundance: .
v_gene: TRBV10-3
CDR3aa: CAVSEGLTNERLFF
CDR3nt: TGTGCAGTCAGTGAGGGCCTAACTAATGAAAGACTGTTTTTT

d_gene: TRBD2
j_gene: TRBJ2-5
abundance: many
v_gene: TRBV15
CDR3aa: CATSTWTGGPQETQYF
CDR3nt: TGTGCCACCAGCACGTGGACGGGAGGGCCACAAGAGACCCAGTACTTC

d_gene: TRBD2
j_gene: TRBJ2-7
abundance: .
v_gene: TRBV11-2
CDR3aa: CASSKSYGALTSGSHGEQYF
CDR3nt: TGTGCCAGCAGCAAGAGTTATGGGGCCCTGACTAGCGGGAGTCATGGGGAGCAGTACTTC

d_gene: .
j_gene: TRBJ2-1
abundance: .
v_gene: TRBV29-1
CDR3aa: CKVERSGVLVVYNEQFF
CDR3nt: TGCAAAGTTGAACGCTCCGGGGTTCTTGTAGTCTACAATGAGCAGTTCTTC

d_gene: .
j_gene: TRBJ2-5
abundance: .
v_gene: TRBV6-1
CDR3aa: CANSRSRTKYF
CDR3nt: TGTGCCAACAGCAGAAGTCGGACCAAGTACTTC

d_gene: .
j_gene: TRBJ2-7
abundance: .
v_gene: TRBV4-1
CDR3aa: CASSQVVGISLYEQYF
CDR3nt: TGCGCAAGCAGCCAAGTAGTCGGGATAAGCCTCTACGAGCAGTACTTC

d_gene: .
j_gene: TRBJ1-3
abundance: few
v_gene: TRBV6-5
CDR3aa: CTSSFTGPKGRTIYF
CDR3nt: TGTACCAGCAGTTTTACCGGGCCAAAAGGCCGCACCATATACTTT

d_gene: .
j_gene: TRBJ2-2
abundance: once
v_gene: TRBV28
CDR3aa: CASRGRTGELFF
CDR3nt: TGTGCCAGCAGGGGGCGGACCGGGGAGCTGTTTTTT

d_gene: .
j_gene: TRBJ2-1
abundance: .
v_gene: TRBV11-2
CDR3aa: CTSSSGLHNERFF
CDR3nt: TGTACCAGCAGCTCCGGACTTCACAATGAGCGGTTCTTC

d_gene: .
j_gene: TRBJ2-7
abundance: .
v_gene: TRBV6-2/TRBV6-3
CDR3aa: CVSSSYGHGGNEQYF
CDR3nt: TGTGTCAGCAGTTCCTACGGACATGGTGGAAACGAGCAGTACTTC

d_gene: TRBD2
j_gene: TRBJ2-7
abundance: .
v_gene: TRBV20-1
CDR3aa: CSASGRTKEQYF
CDR3nt: TGTAGTGCTAGCGGGAGGACCAAGGAGCAGTACTTC

d_gene: .
j_gene: TRBJ2-3
abundance: .
v_gene: TRBV4-1
CDR3aa: CASRQEGGGSGFGPQYF
CDR3nt: TGCGCTAGCAGGCAAGAAGGTGGGGGGTCAGGGTTTGGTCCGCAGTATTTT

d_gene: .
j_gene: TRBJ2-1
abundance: .
v_gene: TRBV20-1
CDR3aa: CSARDLLRLDYNEQFF
CDR3nt: TGCAGTGCTAGAGATCTTTTGAGGCTGGACTACAATGAGCAGTTCTTT

d_gene: .
j_gene: TRBJ2-1
abundance: .
v_gene: TRBV11-2
CDR3aa: CASTPEDGRSSYNEQFF
CDR3nt: TGTGCCAGCACACCAGAGGACGGGAGAAGCTCATACAATGAGCAGTTCTTC

d_gene: .
j_gene: TRBJ2-2
abundance: once
v_gene: TRBV20-1
CDR3aa: CSAAPIAILGAGELFF
CDR3nt: TGCAGTGCCGCCCCGATTGCGATTCTTGGCGCCGGGGAGTTGTTTTTT

d_gene: .
j_gene: TRBJ1-1
abundance: medium-sized
v_gene: TRBV29-1
CDR3aa: CSVDHGLMNTEAFF
CDR3nt: TGCAGCGTAGATCACGGCCTTATGAACACTGAAGCTTTCTTT

d_gene: .
j_gene: TRBJ1-1
abundance: .
v_gene: TRBV5-4
CDR3aa: CASGAGVEAFF
CDR3nt: TGTGCCAGCGGTGCCGGTGTTGAAGCTTTCTTT

d_gene: .
j_gene: TRBJ1-1
abundance: .
v_gene: TRBV4-1
CDR3aa: CASSQGGVVITEAFF
CDR3nt: TGCGCCAGCAGCCAAGGTGGAGTCGTGATCACGGAAGCTTTCTTT

d_gene: .
j_gene: TRBJ2-7
abundance: .
v_gene: TRBV11-2
CDR3aa: CACSPWASGSYEQYF
CDR3nt: TGCGCCTGCAGTCCTTGGGCTAGTGGTTCCTACGAGCAGTACTTC

d_gene: .
j_gene: TRBJ1-2
abundance: many
v_gene: TRBV29-1
CDR3aa: CIVELSNYGYTF
CDR3nt: TGCATCGTTGAGTTGTCCAACTATGGCTACACCTTC

d_gene: .
j_gene: TRBJ1-2
abundance: .
v_gene: TRBV19
CDR3aa: CVSSRKSSGTQPYGYTF
CDR3nt: TGTGTCAGTAGTCGGAAAAGCAGCGGGACGCAGCCCTATGGCTACACCTTC

d_gene: TRBD2
j_gene: TRBJ2-1
abundance: many
v_gene: TRBV5-1
CDR3aa: CASSFGGAYNEQFF
CDR3nt: TGCGCCAGCAGCTTCGGGGGGGCCTACAATGAGCAGTTCTTC

d_gene: .
j_gene: TRBJ1-2
abundance: .
v_gene: TRBV24-1
CDR3aa: CDTSDSGRDYGYTF
CDR3nt: TGTGACACCAGTGATTCGGGACGGGACTATGGTTACACCTTC

d_gene: .
j_gene: TRBJ2-1
abundance: .
v_gene: TRBV6-6
CDR3aa: CACSYVSGDLYNEQFF
CDR3nt: TGTGCCTGCAGTTACGTTAGCGGAGACCTCTACAATGAGCAATTCTTC